This TCR beta chain is from a study of blood T cell repertoires in COVID-19. Authors' data handling: Amplified reference gene primers provided the basis for estimating nucleated cell counts. Repertoires were generated with immunoSEQ multiplex PCR, while TCRdb's copy carries only in-frame clones and drops some. Clonal size and the V and J genes are those of that table, whereas D and trimming came from the DNA. The sample has some 270,000 clones, roughly 86% seen once. CDR1 is GTSNPN, CDR2 SVGIG, per germline (reference sequence). The length of the CDR3 is 19 residues. With 2 bases clipped from V and 0 bases from J, the junction kept 9 bases outside the gene matches. This clone was seen a handful of times. Recruited during active infection, patients (from Seattle) were subsequently followed longitudinally.

The sequencing input was peripheral blood. The TCR comes from a woman over 75 with COVID-19, enrolled during active disease. The chain carries TRBV30 and TRBJ2-1; 14 nucleotides align to TRBD2. Here the CDR3 reads CAWSSRTSGGFLSYNEQFF. CDR3 nucleotide sequence: TGTGCCTGGAGTTCGAGGACTAGCGGGGGGTTCCTCTCCTACAATGAGCAGTTCTTC.